One and the same sample provided the 21 T cell receptor beta chains below, sequenced in a study of blood T cell repertoires in COVID-19. Only in-frame clones appear in the TCRdb table, and some are missing; sequencing was by immunoSEQ multiplex PCR. The data hold approximately 330,000 clones, with around 89% observed a single time. The source material was peripheral blood. These receptors were taken from a woman between 40 and 50 years old with COVID-19, enrolled during active disease.

The rearrangement links TRBV28 to TRBJ2-7; no reliable D call. Germline assignment: CDR1 MDHEN and CDR2 SYDVKM. The CDR3 sequence is 11 residues long. V lost 5 bases and J lost 3, with 5 bases in between. This CDR3 reads CASSRFYEQYF. The CDR3 region has the DNA TGTGCCAGCAGTCGGTTCTACGAGCAGTACTTC.

This chain connects TRBV4-3 to TRBJ2-7, with TRBD1 matching over 9 bases. CDR3 size: 14 residues. CDR1 LGHNA and CDR2 YSLEER come from the germline V gene. The ends lost 4 bases at V and 3 bases at J; junction bases unmatched: 4. DNA for the CDR3: TGCGCCAGCAGCCTGGGACAGGGAATCTACGAGCAGTACTTC. This translates into CASSLGQGIYEQYF.

The V call is TRBV2, the J call TRBJ1-3; D is possibly TRBD1 (6 bases). Deletions cut 7 bases from V and 1 base from J, with 20 bases between. The germline gives CDR1 SNHLY, CDR2 FYNNEI. The CDR3 runs 17 residues. CDR3 in DNA: TGTGCCAGCATCACAAGGGGAGGGGGTCCATCTGGAAACACCATATATTTT. Amino acid sequence: CASITRGGGPSGNTIYF.

V and J are TRBV4-2 and TRBJ1-4; 7 bases match TRBD1. CDR1 is LGHNA, CDR2 YNFKEQ, per germline. The CDR3 has 16 amino acids. V dropped 0 bases and J dropped 5; count of bases not matched to a gene: 6. In nucleotides, the CDR3 is TGTGCCAGCAGCCAAGATACAGGCAGGGGGAATGAAAAACTGTTTTTT. Translation: CASSQDTGRGNEKLFF.

This CDR3 reads CASSRTTQETQYF. The CDR3 DNA sequence: TGTGCCAGCAGCCGGACTACTCAAGAGACCCAGTACTTC. The chain has TRBV7-3 and TRBJ2-5; a weak D match, TRBD2 (6 bases). V shed 5 bases and J shed 2 bases, with 9 bases lying between them. Germline loops: CDR1 SGHTA, CDR2 FQGTGA. The CDR3 has 13 amino acids.

This clone was picked up one time. This chain uses TRBV6-2 or TRBV6-3 with TRBJ2-5, with a tentative D call TRBD1 (6 bases). CDR1 MNHEY and CDR2 SVGEGT come from the germline V gene. The ends were cut back, 6 bases at V and 3 bases at J, with 17 bases in the middle. This CDR3 region has 15 residues. The DNA of the CDR3 is TGTGCCAGCAGCTCGACAGGTCCCGGGGAAGAGACCCAGTACTTC. Encoded protein: CASSSTGPGEETQYF.

The rearrangement joins TRBV6-2 or TRBV6-3 to TRBJ2-2; tentatively, D is TRBD2 (5 bases). The CDR3 is made up of 14 amino acids. CDR1 is MNHEY and CDR2 is SVGEGT in the germline V gene. Trimming pared 0 bases from V and 6 bases from J, leaving 8 bases between. The CDR3, as DNA: TGTGCCAGCAGTTACTCGAACGGGGCCGGGGAGCTGTTTTTT. This encodes CASSYSNGAGELFF.

The chain recombines TRBV10-3 with TRBJ1-1; 7 bases line up with TRBD1. CDR1 and CDR2 from the germline V gene are ENHRY and SYGVKD. This CDR3 is 13 amino acids long. Trimming removed 6 bases from V and 1 base from J; junction bases left unmatched: 2. CDR3 residues: CAISSGGNTEAFF. CDR3 nucleotide sequence: TGTGCCATCAGCTCAGGGGGGAACACTGAAGCTTTCTTT.

J is TRBJ1-6 and V is TRBV12-5; D not resolved. Trimming shortened V by 1 base and J by 0 bases, and 4 bases separated the two germline ends. The CDR3 covers 15 residues. The V gene's germline CDR1 is LGHNT and CDR2 FRNRAP. CDR3 sequence: CASGLGSSYNSPLHF. The CDR3, as DNA: TGTGCTAGTGGTTTGGGTAGCTCCTATAATTCACCCCTCCACTTT.

V usage is TRBV11-2 and J usage is TRBJ1-1; 8 bases map to TRBD1. CDR1 and CDR2 from the germline V gene are SGHAT and FQNNGV. This CDR3 has 15 residues. Unmatched junction bases numbered 7, after V lost 5 bases and J lost 2 bases. The CDR3: CASSTRDRLNTEAFF. The CDR3 region has the DNA TGTGCCAGCAGCACCCGGGACAGGCTAAACACTGAAGCTTTCTTT.

This clone has a handful of counts. DNA of the CDR3: TGTGCCAGCAGCTTTCTAGGGGGCGCGGGACAGCCCCAGCATTTT. Its translation: CASSFLGGAGQPQHF. The chain carries TRBV7-8 and TRBJ1-5; 7 bases fit TRBD1. The germline V gene encodes CDR1 SGHVS and CDR2 FQNEAQ. The CDR3 runs to 15 residues. The J segment lost 7 bases and the V segment lost 3 bases, leaving 9 bases of the junction unmatched.

The rearrangement joins TRBV5-1 to TRBJ2-1, with TRBD2 matching 8 bases. The CDR3 is 14 residues long. Per germline, CDR1 SGHRS and CDR2 YFSETQ. With V trimmed by 4 bases and J by 4 bases, 4 bases remained unmatched. This chain's CDR3 is CASSGGGTYNEQFF. DNA of the CDR3: TGCGCCAGCAGCGGCGGGGGGACTTACAATGAGCAGTTCTTC.

This clone was counted once. V is TRBV28 and J is TRBJ1-2; 8 nucleotides agree with TRBD1. The CDR3 consists of 14 residues. CDR1 is MDHEN and CDR2 is SYDVKM in the germline V gene. Germline trimming cut 5 bases from V and 9 bases from J; bases unmatched to any gene: 11. The CDR3 loop is CASSPADRAVSYTF. CDR3 DNA: TGTGCCAGCAGTCCCGCGGACAGGGCGGTCAGCTACACCTTC.

This clone was picked up a small number of times. This rearrangement joins TRBV7-3 to TRBJ1-6; no reliable D call. CDR3 length: 15 amino acids. Trimming took 0 bases from V and 9 from J, leaving 12 bases between them. Looked up from germline, CDR1 is SGHTA and CDR2 is FQGTGA. The CDR3 DNA reads TGTGCCAGCAGCTTAACTGGGCAACGTGGTTCACCCCTCCACTTT. This encodes CASSLTGQRGSPLHF.

V usage is TRBV10-3 and J usage is TRBJ2-1; tentative D call: TRBD2 (6 bases). CDR3 length equals 16 residues. V shed 5 bases and J shed 5 bases, with 19 bases lying between them. The germline CDR1 and CDR2 sequences are ENHRY and SYGVKD. The CDR3 DNA is TGTGCCATCAGTCGGGACTCACCTGGGGTCCACAATGAGCAGTTCTTC. This encodes CAISRDSPGVHNEQFF.

The rearrangement links TRBV30 to TRBJ1-3; 12 bases map to TRBD1. CDR1 and CDR2 (germline): GTSNPN, SVGIG (reference sequence). J was trimmed by 3 bases and V by 3 bases; bases with no gene match: 6. The CDR3 is 16 residues long. This CDR3 reads CAWSGGTGGHGNTIYF. CDR3 bases: TGTGCCTGGAGCGGCGGGACAGGGGGCCATGGAAACACCATATATTTT.

The chain links TRBV30 to TRBJ1-2; tentatively, D is TRBD1 (6 bases). Trimming took 0 bases from V and 8 from J, leaving 13 bases between them. The CDR3 covers 13 residues. Germline V gives CDR1 GTSNPN, CDR2 SVGIG (reference sequence). The CDR3 bases are TGTGCCTGGAGTGTACGGGGGGCAGTAGGCTACACCTTC. Translated: CAWSVRGAVGYTF.

The J gene is TRBJ2-1, the V gene TRBV19; D may be TRBD2 (5 bases). The ends were cut back, 11 bases at V and 0 bases at J, with 17 bases in the middle. CDR3 length: 15 amino acids. Germline V gene lookup returns CDR1 LNHDA and CDR2 SQIVND (reference sequence). CDR3 bases: TGTGCCTCCGGAACATGGGAGCTCTCCTACAATGAGCAGTTCTTC. It yields the protein CASGTWELSYNEQFF.

The chain carries TRBV28 and TRBJ2-2; D may be TRBD2 (5 bases). Trimming shortened V by 2 bases and J by 0 bases, and 7 bases separated the two germline ends. This CDR3 is built from 15 residues. Germline loops: CDR1 MDHEN, CDR2 SYDVKM. The CDR3 nucleotides are TGTGCCAGCAGTTTAGCCGGGACGAACACCGGGGAGCTGTTTTTT. It specifies CASSLAGTNTGELFF.

The gene calls are TRBV27 and TRBJ2-3; D call uncertain. The CDR3 length is 14 residues. The V and J ends lost 0 bases and 4 bases respectively, with 8 bases between them. Germline CDR1 and CDR2: MNHEY and SMNVEV (reference sequence). The CDR3 here is CASSLSRKPDTQYF. Here the CDR3 DNA reads TGTGCCAGCAGTTTATCGAGGAAACCAGATACGCAGTATTTT.

In its sample, this clone was seen once. The rearrangement links TRBV6-6 to TRBJ1-2; D might be TRBD1 (5 bases). Looked up from germline, CDR1 is MNHNY and CDR2 is SVGAGI (reference sequence). The germline V and J ends were trimmed by 0 bases and 6 bases, with 11 bases remaining between them. The CDR3 totals 14 residues. In nucleotides, the CDR3 is TGTGCCAGCAGTTACTCGGCAGGGTCTCATGGCTACACCTTC. Translating it yields CASSYSAGSHGYTF.